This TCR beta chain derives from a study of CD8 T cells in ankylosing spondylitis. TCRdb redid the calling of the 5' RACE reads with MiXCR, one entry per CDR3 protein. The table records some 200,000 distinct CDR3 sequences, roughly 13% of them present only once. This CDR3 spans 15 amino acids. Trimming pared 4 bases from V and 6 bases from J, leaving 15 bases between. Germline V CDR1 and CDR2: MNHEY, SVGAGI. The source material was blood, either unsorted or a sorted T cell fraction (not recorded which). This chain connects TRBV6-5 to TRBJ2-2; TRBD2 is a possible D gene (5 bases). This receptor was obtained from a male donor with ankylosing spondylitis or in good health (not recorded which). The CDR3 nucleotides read TGTGCCAGCAGTTCCCATATGGAGGCTGCCGGGGAGCTGTTTTTT. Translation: CASSSHMEAAGELFF.